This passage covers 24 T cell receptor beta chains from one sample sequenced in a study of T cell responses to AZD1222 COVID-19 vaccine. This table comes from immunoSEQ multiplex PCR, and its TCRdb copy is limited to in-frame clones, with some not included. The table has 98,000 or so clones, approximately 89% seen once. The source was peripheral blood, collected on day 0 of MenACWY control vaccination. These receptors originate from an adult in good health.

The gene calls are TRBV3-1 (or the pseudogene TRBV3-2) and TRBJ1-3, with D possibly TRBD1 on 5 matching bases. V lost 1 base and J 3 bases, leaving 10 bases between the germline ends. CDR1 and CDR2 (germline): LGHDT, YNNKEL (reference sequence). This CDR3 contains 15 residues. Here the CDR3 reads CASSQGGLGGNTIYF. Written as DNA, the CDR3 is TGTGCCAGCAGCCAAGGGGGCTTGGGTGGAAACACCATATATTTT.

The V and J genes are TRBV5-1 and TRBJ1-5, with 8 nucleotides matching TRBD1. Germline-derived CDR1 and CDR2 are SGHRS and YFSETQ. J lost 0 bases, V lost 3 bases, and 5 bases had no gene match. The CDR3 spans 16 residues. Written as DNA, the CDR3 is TGCGCCAGCAGCTCAGGGGGCCCCTATAGCAATCAGCCCCAGCATTTT. Its translation: CASSSGGPYSNQPQHF.

The chain employs TRBV27 and TRBJ1-5; a possible D gene is TRBD1 (5 bases). The V end was cut by 1 base, the J end by 5 bases, with 9 bases between. There are 14 residues in the CDR3. Germline loops: CDR1 MNHEY, CDR2 SMNVEV (reference sequence). CDR3 nucleotides: TGTGCCAGCAGTTTATTCAGGGACGATCAGCCCCAGCATTTT. It encodes CASSLFRDDQPQHF.

The chain has TRBV7-8 and TRBJ1-6; D remains ambiguous. This CDR3 spans 15 amino acids. Deletions cut 3 bases from V and 8 bases from J, with 14 bases between. Germline-derived CDR1 and CDR2 are SGHVS and FQNEAQ. The CDR3: CASSLNQAGDSPLHF. In nucleotides, the CDR3 is TGTGCCAGCAGCTTGAACCAGGCAGGCGATTCACCCCTCCACTTT.

The gene calls are TRBV3-1 (or the pseudogene TRBV3-2) and TRBJ1-2, with D maybe TRBD1 (5 bases). Per germline, CDR1 LGHDT and CDR2 YNNKEL (reference sequence). V lost 5 bases to trimming and J lost 11 bases, with 12 bases between them. The CDR3 spans 11 residues. CDR3 DNA sequence: TGTGCCAGCAGCGACGCGGGGGTGTACACCTTC. Amino acid sequence: CASSDAGVYTF.

The rearrangement links TRBV7-9 to TRBJ1-4, with D possibly TRBD1 on 6 matching bases. Germline V lookup: CDR1 SEHNR, CDR2 FQNEAQ (reference sequence). The length of the CDR3 is 11 residues. V was pared by 5 bases and J by 8 bases, with 6 bases between. In DNA form, the CDR3 reads TGTGCCAGCAGCCAGGGGGAAAAACTGTTTTTT. This gives the protein CASSQGEKLFF.

The chain uses TRBV21-1 and TRBJ1-1; TRBD1 is taken as the D call from the table, unchecked against the DNA. TRBV21-1 is described as a pseudogene. This CDR3 is 13 amino acids long. The CDR3 coding sequence is TGTGCCAGCAGCAAGACACCCAACACTGAAGCTTTCTTT. The encoded protein is CASSKTPNTEAFF.

The J gene is TRBJ2-7, the V gene TRBV12-3 or TRBV12-4; D unclear. This CDR3 spans 13 amino acids. The V end was cut by 3 bases, the J end by 4 bases, with 10 bases between. The CDR3 protein is CASSLASGYEQYF. CDR3 nucleotides: TGTGCCAGCAGTTTGGCGTCCGGTTACGAGCAGTACTTC.

This chain connects TRBV27 to TRBJ1-5; maybe TRBD1 (6 bases). The CDR3 loop spans 15 amino acids. The germline V gene has CDR1 MNHEY and CDR2 SMNVEV (reference sequence). Between the trimmed V and J ends, which lost 0 bases and 6 bases, there was a span of 12 bases. DNA for the CDR3: TGTGCCAGCAGTTTATCGGGGGGCGGCGGTCAGCCCCAGCATTTT. It codes for CASSLSGGGGQPQHF.

The chain uses TRBV7-2 and TRBJ2-4; D gene ambiguous. Trimming pared 1 base from V and 6 bases from J, leaving 4 bases between. This CDR3 contains 12 residues. Germline lookup yields CDR1 SGHTA and CDR2 FQGNSA. CDR3 coding DNA: TGTGCCAGCAGCTTAGGGGGAAACATTCAGTACTTC. Translation gives CASSLGGNIQYF.

This chain joins TRBV20-1 and TRBJ1-1; the D is unclear. Between the trimmed V and J ends, which lost 2 bases and 4 bases, there was a span of 5 bases. Per the germline V gene, CDR1 is DFQATT and CDR2 is SNEGSKA (reference sequence). The CDR3 contains 11 residues. CDR3 amino acids: CSARQATEAFF. The CDR3 nucleotides are TGCAGTGCTAGACAGGCCACTGAAGCTTTCTTT.

The chain joins TRBV27 to TRBJ2-3; TRBD1 is a possible D gene (6 bases). CDR1 is MNHEY and CDR2 is SMNVEV in the germline V gene (reference sequence). The length of the CDR3 is 14 residues. Trimming stripped 6 bases from V and 5 bases from J, with 15 bases between. The CDR3 nucleotides read TGTGCCAGCAGGGGGGCGCGGTTTGAAGATACGCAGTATTTT. It translates to CASRGARFEDTQYF.

The rearrangement joins TRBV5-1 to TRBJ2-1, with 10 bases that match TRBD2. This CDR3 spans 16 amino acids. V gave up 4 bases and J gave up 1 base; unmatched junction bases: 5. CDR1 SGHRS and CDR2 YFSETQ come from the germline V gene. CDR3 coding DNA: TGCGCCAGCAGCGCCACACTAGCGGGGTCCTACAATGAGCAGTTCTTC. Translation: CASSATLAGSYNEQFF.

The V gene is TRBV6-6, the J gene TRBJ2-7; D is undetermined. Germline lookup yields CDR1 MNHNY and CDR2 SVGAGI (reference sequence). Trimming left V 7 bases short and J 4 bases short, with 8 bases between. The CDR3 runs 11 residues. The CDR3 coding sequence is TGTGCCAGCAACACGGAGTACGAGCAGTACTTC. The encoded protein is CASNTEYEQYF.

This rearrangement joins TRBV7-9 to TRBJ1-4; D is unclear. Germline CDR1 reads SEHNR; CDR2 reads FQNEAQ (reference sequence). The CDR3 is made up of 12 amino acids. V dropped 5 bases and J dropped 5 bases, with 6 bases sitting between them. The CDR3: CASSVSNEKLFF. DNA for the CDR3: TGTGCCAGCAGCGTCTCCAATGAAAAACTGTTTTTT.

This rearrangement joins TRBV30 to TRBJ1-6; D call uncertain. Per germline, CDR1 GTSNPN and CDR2 SVGIG (reference sequence). V was shortened by 3 bases and J by 8 bases, with 11 bases between the two germline ends. The CDR3 has 13 amino acids. The CDR3: CAWSPLLDSPLHF. CDR3 bases: TGTGCCTGGAGCCCCCTTCTGGATTCACCCCTCCACTTT. Full variable domain (remainder filled in from reference TRBV30 and TRBJ1-6): SQTIHQWPATLVQPVGSPLSLECTVEGTSNPNLYWYRQAAGRGLQLLFYSVGIGQISSEVPQNLSASRPQDRQFILSSKKLLLSDSGFYLCAWSPLLDSPLHFGNGTRLTVT.

The CDR3 region has the DNA TGTGCCATCAATCCAGGGGGCGACACCGGGGAGCTGTTTTTT. This codes for CAINPGGDTGELFF. V usage is TRBV10-3 and J usage is TRBJ2-2, with TRBD1 identical over 8 bases. Germline loops: CDR1 ENHRY, CDR2 SYGVKD. CDR3 length: 14 amino acids. After removal of 7 bases from V and 3 bases from J, the junction contained 4 bases not matched to a gene.

The rearrangement links TRBV28 to TRBJ1-1; possibly TRBD1 for D (5 bases). The ends were cut back, 6 bases at V and 6 bases at J, with 23 bases in the middle. Per the germline V gene, CDR1 is MDHEN and CDR2 is SYDVKM. This CDR3 has 16 residues. The CDR3 here is CASSPGWGVGISEAFF. The CDR3, as DNA: TGTGCCAGCAGCCCCGGCTGGGGCGTAGGGATATCTGAAGCTTTCTTT.

The chain links TRBV29-1 to TRBJ1-2; no definite D call. The CDR3 is 11 amino acids. Germline V gene lookup returns CDR1 SQVTM and CDR2 ANQGSEA. V was trimmed by 6 bases and J by 6 bases, leaving 11 bases between them. CDR3 DNA sequence: TGCAGCGTGGGAGACGAACATGGCTACACCTTC. Translating gives CSVGDEHGYTF. Full variable domain (rest looked up from reference TRBV29-1 and TRBJ1-2): SAVISQKPSRDICQRGTSLTIQCQVDSQVTMMFWYRQQPGQSLTLIATANQGSEATYESGFVIDKFPISRPNLTFSTLTVSNMSPEDSSIYLCSVGDEHGYTFGSGTRLTVV.

The rearrangement joins TRBV4-2 to TRBJ2-3; 15 bases match TRBD2. Per germline, CDR1 LGHNA and CDR2 YNFKEQ. J was trimmed by 4 bases and V by 1 base; bases with no gene match: 0. The CDR3 is made up of 16 amino acids. The CDR3 nucleotides read TGTGCCAGCAGCCAAGGGACTAGCGGGGGGGCAGATACGCAGTATTTT. Its protein is CASSQGTSGGADTQYF.

This clone was detected once. V is TRBV30 and J is TRBJ1-5; the D gene is possibly TRBD1 (5 bases). V lost 0 bases to trimming and J lost 8 bases, with 11 bases between them. The CDR3 extends over 13 amino acids. CDR1 is GTSNPN, CDR2 SVGIG, per germline (reference sequence). Here the CDR3 DNA reads TGTGCCTGGAGTGTCTCGTGGGGGGAGCCCCAGCATTTT. Protein product: CAWSVSWGEPQHF.

CDR3 nucleotides: TGTGCCAGCAGTTTACGATTTCGGGGCAGGAGGGTGAACACTGAAGCTTTCTTT. Its protein product is CASSLRFRGRRVNTEAFF. The chain is built from TRBV28 and TRBJ1-1; a weak D match, TRBD1 (5 bases). With 2 bases removed from V and 0 bases from J, the gap between germline ends came to 19 bases. Germline V lookup: CDR1 MDHEN, CDR2 SYDVKM. The CDR3 loop spans 18 amino acids.

This rearrangement joins TRBV9 to TRBJ2-2, with 15 bases matching TRBD2. Germline CDR1 SGDLS, CDR2 YYNGEE. This CDR3 comprises 18 residues. V was clipped by 4 bases and J by 6 bases; unmatched bases: 10. The CDR3 nucleotides read TGTGCCAGCAGCTCCCGGACTAGCGGGGGGGCTAGGGCCGGGGAGCTGTTTTTT. It is translated as CASSSRTSGGARAGELFF.

The chain links TRBV27 to TRBJ2-5, with D perhaps being TRBD1 or TRBD2 (5 bases each). Germline assignment: CDR1 MNHEY and CDR2 SMNVEV (reference sequence). CDR3 length equals 17 residues. Trimming cost V 1 base and J 4 bases, with 19 bases left between them. CDR3 region: CASSLWDPAWSRETQYF. For the CDR3, the DNA is TGTGCCAGCAGTTTATGGGACCCAGCTTGGTCGCGAGAGACCCAGTACTTC.